These 3 T cell receptor beta chains came from one sample sequenced in a study of monozygotic twins with inflammatory bowel disease. TCRdb reprocessed the 5' RACE reads and keeps a single row for each CDR3 protein, giving no DNA. Here the sample table reports fewer than 350,000 distinct CDR3 sequences. The sample consisted of blood. Every receptor here comes from a human donor with ulcerative colitis or Crohn's disease, or a healthy co-twin of an affected twin (not recorded which).

The chain recombines TRBV15 with TRBJ1-6; TCRdb outputs TRBD1, but without DNA this stays unchecked. Germline CDR1 and CDR2: LNHNV and YYDKDF (reference sequence). The CDR3 contains 16 residues. The CDR3 spells CATSRELKGGNSPLHF. Supplemented by reference TRBV15 and TRBJ1-6, the full variable domain reads DAMVIQNPRYQVTQFGKPVTLSCSQTLNHNVMYWYQQKSSQAPKLLFHYYDKDFNNEADTPDNFQSRRPNTSFCFLDIRSPGLGDTAMYLCATSRELKGGNSPLHFGNGTRLTVT.

The J gene is TRBJ1-1, the V gene TRBV4-1. This CDR3 spans 13 amino acids. Looked up from germline, CDR1 is MGHRA and CDR2 is YSYEKL. CDR3 protein: CASSQDIQHEAFF.

The rearrangement uses TRBV5-1 and TRBJ2-7. This CDR3 has 14 amino acids. CDR1 is SGHRS, CDR2 YFSETQ, per germline. The CDR3 loop reads CASSLEFGPYEQYF.